Listed below are T cell receptor beta chains from one sample, sequenced in a study of TIL therapy for anti-PD-1-resistant metastatic lung cancer. Profiling relied on immunoSEQ multiplex PCR, and the TCRdb table lists in-frame clones only, not all of them. The sample consists of roughly 9,800 clones, 50% to 60% of them appearing once. This specimen was tumor tissue, taken at baseline. The source is a person between 25 and 79 years old with non-small cell lung cancer. CDR3s include the opening cysteine and the closing phenylalanine or tryptophan. D genes are given only for firm matches. Size is omitted from some rows. Given values are once, few, many or a class for expanded clones.

j_call: TRBJ2-1
v_call: TRBV7-9
d_call: TRBD2
clone_size: NA
cdr3_aa: CASSLAGGAYNEQFF
cdr3_nt: TGTGCCAGCAGCCTAGCGGGGGGGGCCTACAATGAGCAGTTCTTC

j_call: TRBJ2-1
v_call: TRBV4-1
d_call: NA
clone_size: few
cdr3_aa: CASTPSSDIYNEQFF
cdr3_nt: TGCGCCAGCACCCCCTCTAGCGACATCTACAATGAGCAGTTCTTC

j_call: TRBJ2-1
v_call: TRBV5-1
d_call: NA
clone_size: NA
cdr3_aa: CASSVQGYNEQFF
cdr3_nt: TGCGCCAGCAGCGTGCAAGGTTACAATGAGCAGTTCTTC

j_call: TRBJ2-1
v_call: TRBV27
d_call: TRBD2
clone_size: NA
cdr3_aa: CASHPGTSVYNEQFF
cdr3_nt: TGTGCCAGTCATCCCGGGACTAGCGTCTACAATGAGCAGTTCTTC

j_call: TRBJ2-7
v_call: TRBV10-3
d_call: NA
clone_size: medium-sized
cdr3_aa: CAISESLSSYEQYF
cdr3_nt: TGTGCCATCAGTGAGTCGCTTAGCTCCTACGAGCAGTACTTC

j_call: TRBJ2-2
v_call: TRBV19
d_call: NA
clone_size: NA
cdr3_aa: CASSIPRGSGELFF
cdr3_nt: TGTGCCAGTAGTATACCCAGAGGGTCCGGGGAGCTGTTTTTT

j_call: TRBJ1-2
v_call: TRBV7-9
d_call: TRBD1
clone_size: NA
cdr3_aa: CASSPYPRTGDPDYGYTF
cdr3_nt: TGTGCCAGCAGCCCGTACCCCCGGACAGGGGATCCGGACTATGGCTACACCTTC

j_call: TRBJ1-6
v_call: TRBV11-2
d_call: NA
clone_size: NA
cdr3_aa: CASSLRAGPNKGSPLHF
cdr3_nt: TGTGCCAGCAGCTTAAGGGCAGGGCCCAACAAAGGGTCACCCCTCCACTTT

j_call: TRBJ2-3
v_call: TRBV25-1
d_call: NA
clone_size: few
cdr3_aa: CASSAPRGTDTQYF
cdr3_nt: TGTGCCAGCAGCGCCCCTAGGGGGACAGATACGCAGTATTTT

j_call: TRBJ1-5
v_call: TRBV5-1
d_call: NA
clone_size: NA
cdr3_aa: CASSPEGPWGNQPQHF
cdr3_nt: TGCGCCAGCAGCCCAGAGGGCCCATGGGGCAATCAGCCCCAGCATTTT

j_call: TRBJ1-3
v_call: TRBV15
d_call: NA
clone_size: NA
cdr3_aa: CATSREAGARIRNTIYF
cdr3_nt: TGTGCCACCAGCAGAGAGGCGGGGGCTAGAATTAGAAACACCATATATTTT

j_call: TRBJ2-7
v_call: TRBV11-1
d_call: TRBD2
clone_size: few
cdr3_aa: CASSSQLAGENEQYF
cdr3_nt: TGTGCCAGCAGCTCGCAACTAGCGGGAGAGAACGAGCAGTACTTC

j_call: TRBJ2-1
v_call: TRBV11-2
d_call: NA
clone_size: medium-sized
cdr3_aa: CASSSGQFNEQFF
cdr3_nt: TGTGCCAGCAGCTCAGGACAGTTCAATGAGCAGTTCTTC

j_call: TRBJ1-2
v_call: TRBV10-3
d_call: NA
clone_size: few
cdr3_aa: CAIRGRGDGYTF
cdr3_nt: TGTGCCATCAGAGGCAGGGGAGATGGCTACACCTTC

j_call: TRBJ2-7
v_call: TRBV7-2
d_call: NA
clone_size: NA
cdr3_aa: CASGRVGGQETEQYF
cdr3_nt: TGTGCCAGCGGGCGGGTGGGAGGCCAAGAAACCGAGCAGTACTTC

j_call: TRBJ1-2
v_call: TRBV11-1
d_call: NA
clone_size: few
cdr3_aa: CASSFEGHYGYTF
cdr3_nt: TGTGCCAGCAGCTTTGAAGGACACTATGGCTACACCTTC

j_call: TRBJ2-1
v_call: TRBV19
d_call: NA
clone_size: NA
cdr3_aa: CASSIGPLENNEQFF
cdr3_nt: TGTGCCAGTAGTATAGGGCCACTAGAAAACAATGAGCAGTTCTTC

j_call: TRBJ2-3
v_call: TRBV5-1
d_call: TRBD1
clone_size: NA
cdr3_aa: CASSVGTGTVTDTQYF
cdr3_nt: TGCGCCAGCAGCGTTGGGACAGGGACCGTCACAGATACGCAGTATTTT

j_call: TRBJ2-2
v_call: TRBV27
d_call: TRBD1
clone_size: once
cdr3_aa: CASSLSRTGGVTGELFF
cdr3_nt: TGTGCCAGCAGTTTATCCCGGACAGGGGGGGTGACCGGGGAGCTGTTTTTT

j_call: TRBJ1-4
v_call: TRBV6-1
d_call: NA
clone_size: NA
cdr3_aa: CASSESPGVSEKLFF
cdr3_nt: TGTGCCAGCAGTGAATCGCCTGGGGTTAGTGAAAAACTGTTTTTT

j_call: TRBJ1-4
v_call: TRBV30
d_call: NA
clone_size: NA
cdr3_aa: CAWSVGFGQIGEKLFF
cdr3_nt: TGTGCCTGGAGTGTAGGGTTCGGGCAAATCGGTGAAAAACTGTTTTTT

j_call: TRBJ1-2
v_call: TRBV19
d_call: NA
clone_size: NA
cdr3_aa: CASSEGRSNYGYTF
cdr3_nt: TGTGCCAGTAGTGAGGGTCGGTCTAACTATGGCTACACCTTC

j_call: TRBJ2-5
v_call: TRBV18
d_call: NA
clone_size: NA
cdr3_aa: CASSPGYQETQYF
cdr3_nt: TGTGCCAGCTCACCAGGGTACCAAGAGACCCAGTACTTC

j_call: TRBJ2-6
v_call: TRBV5-1
d_call: NA
clone_size: NA
cdr3_aa: CASSLVGGPGANVLTF
cdr3_nt: TGCGCCAGCAGCTTGGTGGGGGGGCCCGGGGCCAACGTCCTGACTTTC

j_call: TRBJ1-1
v_call: TRBV5-1
d_call: NA
clone_size: medium-sized
cdr3_aa: CASSLDRNTEAFF
cdr3_nt: TGCGCCAGCAGCTTAGACAGGAACACTGAAGCTTTCTTT

j_call: TRBJ1-2
v_call: TRBV6-5
d_call: NA
clone_size: NA
cdr3_aa: CASSRRSTAPYGYTF
cdr3_nt: TGTGCCAGCAGTCGTCGATCGACTGCACCCTATGGCTACACCTTC

j_call: TRBJ1-2
v_call: TRBV6-6
d_call: NA
clone_size: NA
cdr3_aa: CASSYSGAWGYTF
cdr3_nt: TGTGCCAGCAGTTACTCTGGGGCGTGGGGCTACACCTTC

j_call: TRBJ2-7
v_call: TRBV5-1
d_call: NA
clone_size: NA
cdr3_aa: CASSLEGSKYF
cdr3_nt: TGCGCCAGCAGCTTGGAAGGCAGCAAGTACTTC

j_call: TRBJ1-4
v_call: TRBV19
d_call: TRBD1
clone_size: NA
cdr3_aa: CASGRDSYAATNEKLFF
cdr3_nt: TGTGCCAGTGGACGGGACAGTTACGCGGCAACTAATGAAAAACTGTTTTTT

j_call: TRBJ2-3
v_call: TRBV28
d_call: NA
clone_size: NA
cdr3_aa: CASSLYRVPSSTDTQYF
cdr3_nt: TGTGCCAGCAGTTTATACAGGGTCCCCTCTAGCACAGATACGCAGTATTTT

j_call: TRBJ1-1
v_call: TRBV5-1
d_call: NA
clone_size: few
cdr3_aa: CASSLRPYGTEAFF
cdr3_nt: TGCGCCAGCAGCTTGCGGCCCTATGGGACTGAAGCTTTCTTT

j_call: TRBJ1-1
v_call: TRBV5-1
d_call: NA
clone_size: NA
cdr3_aa: CASSFTGNPEAFF
cdr3_nt: TGCGCCAGCAGCTTTACAGGGAACCCCGAAGCTTTCTTT

j_call: TRBJ2-3
v_call: TRBV27
d_call: NA
clone_size: NA
cdr3_aa: CASRRGRWTDTQYF
cdr3_nt: TGTGCCAGCAGACGAGGGAGATGGACAGATACGCAGTATTTT

j_call: TRBJ2-7
v_call: TRBV9
d_call: NA
clone_size: few
cdr3_aa: CASSVDSGPYEQYF
cdr3_nt: TGTGCCAGCAGCGTAGACAGTGGACCCTACGAGCAGTACTTC

j_call: TRBJ1-1
v_call: TRBV5-1
d_call: NA
clone_size: NA
cdr3_aa: CASSLDSSNTEAFF
cdr3_nt: TGCGCCAGCAGCTTGGACAGCTCGAACACTGAAGCTTTCTTT

j_call: TRBJ1-3
v_call: TRBV18
d_call: NA
clone_size: few
cdr3_aa: CASSPAISGNTIYF
cdr3_nt: TGTGCCAGCTCACCAGCGATCTCTGGAAACACCATATATTTT

j_call: TRBJ1-2
v_call: TRBV6-5
d_call: NA
clone_size: medium-sized
cdr3_aa: CASSYLGGESGYTF
cdr3_nt: TGTGCCAGCAGTTACCTTGGGGGGGAGAGTGGCTACACCTTC

j_call: TRBJ2-7
v_call: TRBV28
d_call: NA
clone_size: few
cdr3_aa: CASSPSSRTAEQYF
cdr3_nt: TGTGCCAGCAGTCCATCATCACGGACAGCCGAGCAGTACTTC

j_call: TRBJ2-1
v_call: TRBV28
d_call: TRBD2
clone_size: medium-sized
cdr3_aa: CASSPSGGSSYNEQFF
cdr3_nt: TGTGCCAGCAGTCCCAGCGGGGGAAGTAGTTACAATGAGCAGTTCTTC